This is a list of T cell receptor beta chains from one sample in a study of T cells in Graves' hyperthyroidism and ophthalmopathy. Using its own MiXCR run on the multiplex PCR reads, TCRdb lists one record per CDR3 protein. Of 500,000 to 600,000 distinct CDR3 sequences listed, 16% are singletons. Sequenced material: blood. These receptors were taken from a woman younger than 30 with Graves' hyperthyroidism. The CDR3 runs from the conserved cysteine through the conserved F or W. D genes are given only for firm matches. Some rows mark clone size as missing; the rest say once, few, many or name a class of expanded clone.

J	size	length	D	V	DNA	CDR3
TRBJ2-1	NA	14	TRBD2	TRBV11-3	TGTGCCAGCAGCCGGAGCGGGGGGCCCAATGAGCAGTTCTTC	CASSRSGGPNEQFF
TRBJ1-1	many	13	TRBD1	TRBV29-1	TGCAGCACTGAAGGGGGCCTTCGCACTGAAGCTTTCTTT	CSTEGGLRTEAFF
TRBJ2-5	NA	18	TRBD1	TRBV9	TGTGCCAGCAGCGGAGGGACAGGGGGCGCCCCCGACCAAGAGACCCAGTACTTC	CASSGGTGGAPDQETQYF
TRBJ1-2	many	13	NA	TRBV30	TGTGCCTGGAGTGTACGAGTTAACTATGGCTACACCTTC	CAWSVRVNYGYTF
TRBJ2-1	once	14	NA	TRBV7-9	TGTGCCAGCGCGTCGCGGGAAAGTTACAATGAGCAGTTCTTC	CASASRESYNEQFF
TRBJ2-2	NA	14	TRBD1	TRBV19	TGTGCCGGCCAGGGGGCGAGGGACACCGGGGAGCTGTTTTTT	CAGQGARDTGELFF
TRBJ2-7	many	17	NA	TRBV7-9	TGTGCCAGCAGCTTACCGAGGAGGAGGACCACCGCCTACGAGCAGTACTTC	CASSLPRRRTTAYEQYF
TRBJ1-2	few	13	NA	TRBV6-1	TGTGCCAGCGCCCCTAACGGGAACTATGGCTACACCTTC	CASAPNGNYGYTF
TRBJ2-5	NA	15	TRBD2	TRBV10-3	TGTGCCATCAGTGATTCGACTAGCGGGAGGGAGACCCAGTACTTC	CAISDSTSGRETQYF
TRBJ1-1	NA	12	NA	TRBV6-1	TGTGCCACGGGACGATTGAACACTGAAGCTTTCTTT	CATGRLNTEAFF
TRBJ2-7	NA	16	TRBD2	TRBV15	TGTGCCACCAGCAACCGACTAGCGGGAGGTAGGAACGAGCAGTACTTC	CATSNRLAGGRNEQYF
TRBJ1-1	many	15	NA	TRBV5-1	TGCGCCAGCAGCTTGGATCAGGGCCCCCTTACTGAAGCTTTCTTT	CASSLDQGPLTEAFF
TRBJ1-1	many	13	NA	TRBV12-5	TGTGCTAGTGGTTTGGACGGGAGGCCTGAAGCTTTCTTT	CASGLDGRPEAFF
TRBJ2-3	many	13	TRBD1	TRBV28	TGTGCCAGCAGTCTCGACAGGGGAGATACGCAGTATTTT	CASSLDRGDTQYF
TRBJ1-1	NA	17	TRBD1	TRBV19	TGTGCCAGTAGTAATCCCCCGGGACAGGGGGGGAGCACTGAAGCTTTCTTT	CASSNPPGQGGSTEAFF
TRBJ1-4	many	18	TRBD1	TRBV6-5	TGTGCCAGCAGTTACGGCCGGACAGGGTCGTCGCGCGGTGAAAAACTGTTTTTT	CASSYGRTGSSRGEKLFF
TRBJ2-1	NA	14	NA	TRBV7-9	TGTGCCAGCAGCTTAGCGTGGGGAGACAATGAGCAGTTCTTC	CASSLAWGDNEQFF
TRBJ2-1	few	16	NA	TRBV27	TGTGCCAGCAGTTTATTCACCCATGCCTCCTACAATGAGCAGTTCTTC	CASSLFTHASYNEQFF
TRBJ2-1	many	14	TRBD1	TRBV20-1	TGCAGTCCCGAGAGGACAGGGGGGGACAATGAGCAGTTCTTC	CSPERTGGDNEQFF
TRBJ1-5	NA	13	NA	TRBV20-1	TGCAGTGCTTCGAACCGGGGCAATCAGCCCCAGCATTTT	CSASNRGNQPQHF
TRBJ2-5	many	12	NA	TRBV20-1	TGCAGTGCTCCGGACTTGGGGGAGACCCAGTACTTC	CSAPDLGETQYF
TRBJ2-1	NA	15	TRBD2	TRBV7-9	TGTGCCAGCAGCCCCCTCGCGGGAGCTCACAATGAGCAGTTCTTC	CASSPLAGAHNEQFF
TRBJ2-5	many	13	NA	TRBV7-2	TGTGCCAGCAGCACCCCGGGGCTAGAGACCCAGTACTTC	CASSTPGLETQYF
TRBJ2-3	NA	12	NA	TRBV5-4	TGTGCCAGCAGCCTTAACCCAGATACGCAGTATTTT	CASSLNPDTQYF
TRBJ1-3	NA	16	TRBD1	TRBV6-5	TGTGCCAGCAGTTATAAGGGGACAGACTCTGGAAACACCATATATTTT	CASSYKGTDSGNTIYF
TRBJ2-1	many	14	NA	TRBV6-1	TGTGCCAGCAGTTTGTTCGGGTCGAACAATGAGCAGTTCTTC	CASSLFGSNNEQFF
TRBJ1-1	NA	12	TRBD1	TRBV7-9	TGTGCCAGCAGCCCCGGGACAGGGAGTGCTTTCTTT	CASSPGTGSAFF
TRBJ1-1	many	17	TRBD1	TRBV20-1	TGCAGTGCTAGAGGCTATCCGACAGGGCCGATGAACACTGAAGCTTTCTTT	CSARGYPTGPMNTEAFF
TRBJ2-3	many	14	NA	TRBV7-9	TGTGCCAGCAAGGAGGATCTGGGGACAGATACGCAGTATTTT	CASKEDLGTDTQYF
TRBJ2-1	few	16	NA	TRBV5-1	TGCGCCAGCAGCTTGGTGCCAGGGGACTCCTACAATGAGCAGTTCTTC	CASSLVPGDSYNEQFF
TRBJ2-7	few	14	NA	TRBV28	TGTGCCAGCAGTTTCCTGGGGTCCTCCTACGAGCAGTACTTC	CASSFLGSSYEQYF
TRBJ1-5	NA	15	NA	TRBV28	TGTGCCAGCAGTTTTTCCTGGGAGGCGTATCAGCCCCAGCATTTT	CASSFSWEAYQPQHF
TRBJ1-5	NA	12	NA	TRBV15	TGTGCCACCAGCCCGCGACTCGGGCCCCAGCATTTT	CATSPRLGPQHF
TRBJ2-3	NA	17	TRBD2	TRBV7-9	TGTGCCAGCAGCTTAGTAGGGACTAGCGGGGGCACAGATACGCAGTATTTT	CASSLVGTSGGTDTQYF
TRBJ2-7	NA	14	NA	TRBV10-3	TGTGCCACCGCCGGCGGCAGAGGGGTATACGAGCAGTACTTC	CATAGGRGVYEQYF
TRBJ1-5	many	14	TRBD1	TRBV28	TGTGCCAGCAGTATCCCACAGGGGGCGAGGCCCCAGCATTTT	CASSIPQGARPQHF
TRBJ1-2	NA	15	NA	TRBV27	TGTGCCAGCAGTTTAGAAGGGACGCGAACGGATGGCTACACCTTC	CASSLEGTRTDGYTF
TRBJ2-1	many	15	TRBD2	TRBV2	TGTGCCAGCAGTGGGGCGGGACTAGCTTTGAGTGAGCAGTTCTTC	CASSGAGLALSEQFF
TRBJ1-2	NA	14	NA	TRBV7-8	TGTGCCAGCAGCTGGACAGCGAGTAACTATGGCTACACCTTC	CASSWTASNYGYTF
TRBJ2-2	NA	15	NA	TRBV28	TGTGCCAGCAGCATATTACAACCCAACACCGGGGAGCTGTTTTTT	CASSILQPNTGELFF
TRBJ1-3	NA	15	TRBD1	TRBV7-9	TGTGCCAGCAGCCTGACAGGGGAAAGTGGAAACACCATATATTTT	CASSLTGESGNTIYF
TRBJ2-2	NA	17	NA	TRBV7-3	TGTGCCAGCAGCTTATACCCCCCCCAGGGAAACACCGGGGAGCTGTTTTTT	CASSLYPPQGNTGELFF
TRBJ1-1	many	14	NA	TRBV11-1	TGTGCCGGGAGGGCGGGTGGCGGCAACACTGAAGCTTTCTTT	CAGRAGGGNTEAFF
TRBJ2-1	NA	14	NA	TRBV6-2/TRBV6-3	TGTGCCAGCAGTTACAGGGTTGGACAAAATGAGCAGTTCTTC	CASSYRVGQNEQFF
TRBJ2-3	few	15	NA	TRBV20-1	TGCAGTGCCCAAATTCGGGACCCTAGCACAGATACGCAGTATTTT	CSAQIRDPSTDTQYF
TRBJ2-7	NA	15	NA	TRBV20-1	TGCAGTGCCCCTAAGGGGGGGGCCTCATCCTACGAGCAGTACTTC	CSAPKGGASSYEQYF
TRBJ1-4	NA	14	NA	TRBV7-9	TGTGCCAGCAGCCGGGCCGGTCTTGGGGAAAAACTGTTTTTT	CASSRAGLGEKLFF
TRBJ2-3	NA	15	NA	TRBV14	TGTGCCAGCAGACCCGACGGCAAAGGGGCAGATACGCAGTATTTT	CASRPDGKGADTQYF
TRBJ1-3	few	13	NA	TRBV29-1	TGCAGCGTCCTCCCAGGGCTCGGAAACACCATATATTTT	CSVLPGLGNTIYF
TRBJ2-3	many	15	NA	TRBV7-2	TGTGCCAGCAGCTTAGCGGGGGGGCCGACAGATACGCAGTATTTT	CASSLAGGPTDTQYF
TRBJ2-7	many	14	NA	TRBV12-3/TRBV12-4	TGTGCCAGCAGTACGGGGGCTTTCCCTCTCGAGCAGTACTTC	CASSTGAFPLEQYF
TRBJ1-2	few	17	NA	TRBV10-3	TGTGCCATCCAAAGCGACGGGCGGCAGGCGAGTAACTATGGCTACACCTTC	CAIQSDGRQASNYGYTF
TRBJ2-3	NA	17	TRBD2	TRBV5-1	TGCGCCAGCAGCTTGAGGGGACTAGCGGGAAACACAGATACGCAGTATTTT	CASSLRGLAGNTDTQYF